This T cell receptor (beta chain) emerged from a study of T cells after yellow fever vaccination. Study-level points and caveats: Just a small share of clonotypes turned up in the CD4 compartment as well as the CD8 compartment.

In germline, CDR1 is MGHDK, CDR2 SYGVNS. CDR3 length: 13 residues. V dropped 5 bases and J dropped 4 bases, with 8 bases sitting between them. For this clonotype: What it recognizes is unknown.

For TCR, cDNA came from 5'RACE template switching, which added a universal primer site and UMIs. One entry per CDR3 protein results from TCRdb running MiXCR on the 5' RACE reads. The sample has approximately 550,000 distinct CDR3 sequences, about 19% seen once. Sequenced material: PBMCs, taken 15 days after the yellow fever booster vaccination. V is TRBV25-1 and J is TRBJ2-2, with no clear D. This sequence was found in a man aged 30 to 45 who received the YFV17D yellow fever vaccine. The CDR3 DNA sequence: TGTGCCAGCAGTTACTCTAGCACCGGGGAGCTGTTTTTT. Protein: CASSYSSTGELFF. Combining the CDR3 with reference TRBV25-1 and TRBJ2-2 gives the whole variable domain EADIYQTPRYLVIGTGKKITLECSQTMGHDKMYWYQQDPGMELHLIHYSYGVNSTEKGDLSSESTVSRIRTEHFPLTLESARPSHTSQYLCASSYSSTGELFFGEGSRLTVL.